This T cell receptor (beta chain) was recorded in a study of control samples from healthy donors and cancer patients. The data were produced by immunoSEQ multiplex PCR, yet TCRdb's version contains in-frame clones alone and is incomplete. This sample has 75,000 to 90,000 clones; approximately 89% occur once, and the top ten carry under 25%. Germline V CDR1 and CDR2: MNHEY, SVGAGI. The ends lost 7 bases at V and 4 bases at J; junction bases unmatched: 8. This CDR3 comprises 14 residues. The material sequenced was blood. The TCR originated in a man aged 25 to 40 in good health. V usage is TRBV6-5 and J usage is TRBJ2-3, with 7 nucleotides matching TRBD1. The CDR3 region has the DNA TGTGCCAGCACTCGACAGGGTGTGGCAGATACGCAGTATTTT. It translates to CASTRQGVADTQYF.